The 10 T cell receptor beta chains below were found in one sample sequenced in a study of T cell responses to AZD1222 COVID-19 vaccine. TCRdb's table, derived via immunoSEQ multiplex PCR, lists solely in-frame clones and lacks some. The sample consists of about 130,000 clones, roughly nine tenths of them appearing once. Sequenced material: peripheral blood, taken 28 days after the second AZD1222 dose. The receptors originated from an adult who received the AZD1222 COVID-19 vaccine.

V gene TRBV12-3 or TRBV12-4 combines with J gene TRBJ1-2; perhaps TRBD1 as D (5 bases). CDR3 size: 12 residues. The V end was cut by 5 bases, the J end by 13 bases, with 17 bases between. This CDR3 reads CASSLPPQGPTF. In DNA form, the CDR3 reads TGTGCCAGCAGTCTCCCGCCCCAGGGCCCCACCTTC.

J is TRBJ2-7 and V is TRBV30, with no clear D. V lost 0 bases and J 3 bases, leaving 6 bases between the germline ends. This CDR3 region has 12 residues. Germline CDR1 and CDR2: GTSNPN and SVGIG (reference sequence). Here the CDR3 DNA reads TGTGCCTGGAGTGTACGCAGCTACGAGCAGTACTTC. This gives the protein CAWSVRSYEQYF.

The chain links TRBV30 to TRBJ2-7, with D unclear. With 2 bases removed from V and 7 bases from J, the gap between germline ends came to 9 bases. Germline V gene lookup returns CDR1 GTSNPN and CDR2 SVGIG (reference sequence). The CDR3 is 11 amino acids. The CDR3 loop is CAWSSLDEQYF. CDR3 nucleotides: TGTGCCTGGAGTTCCCTGGATGAGCAGTACTTC. Full variable domain (missing parts from reference TRBV30 and TRBJ2-7): SQTIHQWPATLVQPVGSPLSLECTVEGTSNPNLYWYRQAAGRGLQLLFYSVGIGQISSEVPQNLSASRPQDRQFILSSKKLLLSDSGFYLCAWSSLDEQYFGPGTRLTVT.

This clone appeared once. The chain joins TRBV15 to TRBJ1-5; no clear D. Germline CDR1 and CDR2: LNHNV and YYDKDF (reference sequence). The CDR3 is made up of 16 amino acids. The ends were cut back, 2 bases at V and 3 bases at J, with 14 bases in the middle. The CDR3 here is CATSRIQMGNNQPQHF. CDR3 coding DNA: TGTGCCACCAGCAGAATACAGATGGGCAACAATCAGCCCCAGCATTTT.

Remarks on this clone: The junction shows a germline mismatch at one end, possibly a read error. The chain is built from TRBV6-4 and TRBJ1-6; no clear D. This CDR3 comprises 13 residues. Per germline, CDR1 MRHNA and CDR2 SNTAGT. In nucleotides, the CDR3 is TGTGCCAGCAGGGACTATTATAATTCACCCCTCCACTTT. Translation gives CASRDYYNSPLHF.

The V gene is TRBV5-1, the J gene TRBJ1-1, with 8 bases that match TRBD1. Germline values: CDR1 SGHRS, CDR2 YFSETQ. The CDR3 sequence is 17 residues long. Germline trimming cut 1 base from V and 1 base from J; bases unmatched to any gene: 9. The CDR3 DNA is TGCGCCAGCAGCTTGTTTGGACAGGGTTCTTCGAACACTGAAGCTTTCTTT. Translation gives CASSLFGQGSSNTEAFF.

The sample holds one count of this clone. V and J are TRBV18 and TRBJ2-7; D call uncertain. V was cut by 3 bases and J by 3 bases, with 6 bases left in between. Per germline, CDR1 KGHSH and CDR2 LQKENI. This CDR3 region has 12 residues. CDR3 in DNA: TGTGCCAGCTCACCGGCGAACTACGAGCAGTACTTC. This codes for CASSPANYEQYF.

The chain employs TRBV2 and TRBJ1-3; no reliable D call. The CDR3 sequence is 17 residues long. Germline lookup yields CDR1 SNHLY and CDR2 FYNNEI. V shed 7 bases and J shed 0 bases, with 19 bases lying between them. The CDR3 nucleotides are TGTGCCAGCAATAAGGACCAGGTCCGAAACTCTGGAAACACCATATATTTT. This encodes CASNKDQVRNSGNTIYF.

The chain joins TRBV30 to TRBJ2-1; maybe TRBD2 (6 bases). Trimming shortened V by 7 bases and J by 4 bases, and 14 bases separated the two germline ends. The CDR3 is 13 amino acids. Germline V gives CDR1 GTSNPN, CDR2 SVGIG (reference sequence). The CDR3 DNA reads TGTGCCTCTAGCGACTACATGTACAATGAGCAGTTCTTC. This sequence encodes CASSDYMYNEQFF.

The chain employs TRBV4-2 and TRBJ1-2; 9 positions agree with TRBD1. The CDR3 contains 14 residues. Germline lookup yields CDR1 LGHNA and CDR2 YNFKEQ. J lost 8 bases, V lost 2 bases, and 6 bases had no gene match. The CDR3 spells CASSQSQGAEGYTF. CDR3 in DNA: TGTGCCAGCAGCCAATCACAGGGGGCTGAAGGCTACACCTTC.